Each of the 18 T cell receptor beta chains below was sequenced from the same sample in a study of T cells in Graves' hyperthyroidism and ophthalmopathy. RNA transcripts served as the template for amplifying TCR beta CDR3 regions. RT-PCR in the first round (using the HTBI primer set) targeted the TCR CDR3. TCRdb independently ran MiXCR on the multiplex PCR reads; one entry per CDR3 protein. The repertoire holds 300,000 or so distinct CDR3 sequences, with about 21% as singletons. Sequenced: blood. The origin of the receptors is a woman aged 50 to 60 with Graves' hyperthyroidism.

This sequence joins TRBV27 and TRBJ1-2, with TRBD1 identical over 7 bases. The CDR3 sequence is 15 residues long. Germline assignment: CDR1 MNHEY and CDR2 SMNVEV (reference sequence). Unmatched junction bases numbered 7, after V lost 3 bases and J lost 3 bases. Here the CDR3 reads CASSFGRDSYYGYTF. The CDR3 coding sequence is TGTGCCAGCAGTTTCGGCCGGGACAGCTACTATGGCTACACCTTC.

This clonotype has a count of ten or more. CDR3 region: CASSTPPHPLHF. The CDR3 bases are TGTGCCAGCAGCACGCCCCCTCATCCCCTCCACTTT. The chain combines TRBV11-2 with TRBJ1-6; D is uncertain. V was cut by 5 bases and J by 13 bases, with 12 bases left in between. CDR3 length equals 12 residues. CDR1 is SGHAT, CDR2 FQNNGV, per germline.

This clonotype appeared many times. The chain recombines TRBV28 with TRBJ2-7, with 11 bases aligning to TRBD1. CDR3 length: 15 residues. Per the germline V gene, CDR1 is MDHEN and CDR2 is SYDVKM. V dropped 5 bases and J dropped 3; count of bases not matched to a gene: 6. The CDR3 DNA sequence: TGTGCCAGCAGTCCGACCGGGACAGGGGGCTACGAGCAGTACTTC. This sequence encodes CASSPTGTGGYEQYF.

The chain combines TRBV30 with TRBJ2-2, with D maybe TRBD1 (6 bases). CDR3 size: 13 residues. V was cut by 2 bases and J by 6 bases, with 10 bases left in between. Germline assignment: CDR1 GTSNPN and CDR2 SVGIG (reference sequence). As DNA, the CDR3 is TGTGCCTGGAGTTCAGGGGTCCCCGGGGAGCTGTTTTTT. Translating gives CAWSSGVPGELFF.

The table lists this clonotype with a few counts. The chain employs TRBV15 and TRBJ1-5; 8 bases line up with TRBD1. V dropped 5 bases and J dropped 4; count of bases not matched to a gene: 4. This CDR3 has 14 amino acids. Germline assignment: CDR1 LNHNV and CDR2 YYDKDF (reference sequence). CDR3 DNA: TGTGCCACCAGCCGGACAGGGACGAATCAGCCCCAGCATTTT. Its translation: CATSRTGTNQPQHF. The variable domain in full, completed from reference TRBV15 and TRBJ1-5, reads DAMVIQNPRYQVTQFGKPVTLSCSQTLNHNVMYWYQQKSSQAPKLLFHYYDKDFNNEADTPDNFQSRRPNTSFCFLDIRSPGLGDTAMYLCATSRTGTNQPQHFGDGTRLSIL.

The genes are TRBV9 and TRBJ2-3; D call uncertain. The ends were cut back, 0 bases at V and 4 bases at J, with 9 bases in the middle. Germline CDR1 is SGDLS and CDR2 is YYNGEE. The CDR3 length is 14 residues. The CDR3 nucleotides are TGTGCCAGCAGCGTAGGCAGGAGCTCAGATACGCAGTATTTT. Its protein product is CASSVGRSSDTQYF. The full variable domain, rest sourced from reference TRBV9 and TRBJ2-3, is DSGVTQTPKHLITATGQRVTLRCSPRSGDLSVYWYQQSLDQGLQFLIQYYNGEERAKGNILERFSAQQFPDLHSELNLSSLELGDSALYFCASSVGRSSDTQYFGPGTRLTVL.

This clonotype showed up many times. The J gene is TRBJ1-1, the V gene TRBV11-2; a weak D match, TRBD1 (5 bases). From germline, CDR1 is SGHAT and CDR2 FQNNGV. The CDR3 has 15 residues. V was clipped by 1 base and J by 5 bases, with 14 bases between them. CDR3 region: CASSLVSGTDTEAFF. The CDR3 bases are TGTGCCAGCAGCTTAGTTTCCGGGACGGATACTGAAGCTTTCTTT.

V and J are TRBV10-2 and TRBJ1-3, with 7 positions matching TRBD1. V shed 7 bases and J 3 bases; nucleotides not matched to a gene: 12. CDR1 WSHSY and CDR2 SAAADI come from the germline V gene. This CDR3 contains 16 residues. Here the CDR3 DNA reads TGCGCCAGCACTAAGGACAGGCCGCTATTTGGAAACACCATATATTTT. Translating it yields CASTKDRPLFGNTIYF.

This clonotype was observed at least ten times. V gene TRBV6-2 or TRBV6-3 combines with J gene TRBJ1-1; no clear D gene. The CDR3 is made up of 14 amino acids. Trimming cost V 6 bases and J 2 bases, with 13 bases left between them. In germline, CDR1 is MNHEY, CDR2 SVGEGT. CDR3: CASRMSRTNTEAFF. In DNA form, the CDR3 reads TGTGCCAGCAGGATGTCCAGAACAAACACTGAAGCTTTCTTT.

A remark on this clonotype: This may be a read error, as it is one base from a much larger clone. V is TRBV5-1 and J is TRBJ1-1; D unclear. The CDR3 extends over 13 amino acids. The V and J ends lost 4 bases and 5 bases respectively, with 12 bases between them. Germline CDR1 SGHRS, CDR2 YFSETQ. The CDR3 DNA sequence: TGCGCCAGCAGCCTTTCGGCAGGAACTGAAGCTTTCTTT. This gives the protein CASSLSAGTEAFF.

The chain combines TRBV6-1 with TRBJ1-1; no definite D call. Germline CDR1 and CDR2: MNHNS and SASEGT. With 11 bases removed from V and 6 bases from J, the gap between germline ends came to 13 bases. The CDR3 runs 11 residues. The CDR3 spells CASTGESEAFF. The CDR3 DNA sequence: TGTGCCTCAACGGGCGAATCTGAAGCTTTCTTT.

The table lists this clonotype with many counts. The rearrangement joins TRBV20-1 to TRBJ1-5; D possibly corresponds to TRBD1 (6 bases). V was trimmed by 3 bases and J by 5 bases, leaving 17 bases between them. The CDR3 covers 15 residues. The V gene's germline CDR1 is DFQATT and CDR2 SNEGSKA (reference sequence). The CDR3 sequence: CSARIRLTGYQPQHF. The CDR3 DNA sequence: TGCAGTGCTAGGATCCGGTTGACAGGCTATCAGCCCCAGCATTTT.

This clonotype was counted only a few times. Since a much larger clone is just one base distant, this may be a read error. The chain recombines TRBV12-3 or TRBV12-4 with TRBJ2-7; the match to TRBD1 covers 9 bases. Unmatched junction bases numbered 6, after V lost 5 bases and J lost 4 bases. The CDR3 contains 14 residues. The CDR3 reads CASSLRGTGYEQYF. Here the CDR3 DNA reads TGTGCCAGCAGTCTTAGGGGGACAGGGTACGAGCAGTACTTC.

This clonotype was detected a few times. V usage is TRBV19 and J usage is TRBJ2-2, with TRBD1 matching over 9 bases. This CDR3 region has 15 residues. Germline loops: CDR1 LNHDA, CDR2 SQIVND (reference sequence). V shed 3 bases and J 4 bases; nucleotides not matched to a gene: 3. CDR3 residues: CASSIGTGSTGELFF. CDR3 bases: TGTGCCAGTAGTATTGGGACAGGGAGCACCGGGGAGCTGTTTTTT.

This clonotype was found a few times. V and J are TRBV19 and TRBJ2-7; D possibly uses TRBD1 or TRBD2 (5 bases each). There are 15 residues in the CDR3. Germline values: CDR1 LNHDA, CDR2 SQIVND (reference sequence). V lost 4 bases, J lost 0 bases, and 13 bases lay in between. In DNA, the CDR3 is TGTGCCAGTAGTACCGCCGGGACGGTCTCCTACGAGCAGTACTTC. Translation: CASSTAGTVSYEQYF.

This clonotype was seen a few times. The chain uses TRBV29-1 and TRBJ2-7, with D possibly matching TRBD1 (6 bases). V was trimmed by 8 bases and J by 1 base, leaving 9 bases between them. The CDR3 is 11 residues long. Germline V gene lookup returns CDR1 SQVTM and CDR2 ANQGSEA. The CDR3 DNA sequence: TGCAGCTACAGGGAATCCTACGAGCAGTACTTC. This gives the protein CSYRESYEQYF.

This clonotype was picked up many times. This chain joins TRBV3-1 and TRBJ1-4, with D maybe TRBD1 (5 bases). This CDR3 spans 14 amino acids. V was cut by 4 bases and J by 7 bases, with 13 bases left in between. Germline V gene data show CDR1 as LGHDT and CDR2 as YNNKEL (reference sequence). The CDR3 bases are TGTGCCAGCAGCCCAAAGACAACAGGTGAAAAACTGTTTTTT. It is translated as CASSPKTTGEKLFF. Looking up the rest from reference TRBV3-1 and TRBJ1-4 gives the full variable domain: DTAVSQTPKYLVTQMGNDKSIKCEQNLGHDTMYWYKQDSKKFLKIMFSYNNKELIINETVPNRFSPKSPDKAHLNLHINSLELGDSAVYFCASSPKTTGEKLFFGSGTQLSVL.

This clonotype has ten or more counts. V usage is TRBV29-1 and J usage is TRBJ2-7, with D maybe TRBD2 (6 bases). The germline CDR1 and CDR2 sequences are SQVTM and ANQGSEA. The CDR3 consists of 14 residues. The V end lost 2 bases, the J end lost 0 bases, and 11 bases lay between the germline ends. This CDR3 is CSVELAALSYEQYF. The CDR3 DNA reads TGCAGCGTTGAATTAGCGGCGCTCTCCTACGAGCAGTACTTC.